This T cell receptor (beta chain) was identified in a study of blood T cell repertoires in COVID-19 (dated by TCRdb to about 2020). General notes on the study: The collaborator samples originated in the United States, Italy and Spain and spanned the acute and convalescent phases of COVID-19. Where HLA class I and class II types were available, the types were taken from metadata supplied by the sample provider, not from assay-based typing. Nearly every sample came with metadata listing a de-identified subject ID, COVID-19 status, age in years and sex. A freely available public database, intended as a resource for researchers studying the immune response to SARS-CoV-2, is where the repertoires were released. The material from the prospective study consisted of cDNA or gDNA derived from T cells, B-cell-depleted T cells, or PBMCs. Samples came from the ongoing ImmuneRACE study (first 160 participants) plus 1,254 subjects from 6 global collaborators. Subjects who had been exposed to COVID-19, were actively infected with it, or had recovered from it provided the deeply sampled blood TCRbeta repertoires that made up the dataset.

The research as a whole found: The quantity of clinical and demographic metadata differed by source and by participant and was supplied without curation.

The immunoSEQ Assay, a bias-controlled multiplex PCR, was used to amplify TCRbeta CDR3 regions from genomic DNA. From the authors' description of their analysis: Within the assay, amplification of reference gene primers was used to estimate how many nucleated cells each sample contained. To quantify the absolute abundance of each unique TCRbeta CDR3 rearrangement, sequence reads were collapsed and filtered. For each sample, productive Simpson clonality was calculated by taking the square root of Simpson's diversity index across productive rearrangements. The clones in this table, taken by TCRdb from immuneACCESS, are in-frame only. Not every clone is retained; where verified, under half of the shortfall comes from an unresolved V gene, and the cause of the rest is unknown. V and J calls and clone size are given by that table; D and trimming were obtained from the DNA. The sample table records 300,000 to 350,000 clones; about 90% of these occur just once. Together, the top ten hold approximately 1% of the sample.

Participants in the prospective study were enrolled through a virtual design, were aged 18 to 89 years, and lived in some 24 United States geographic areas. To assign participants to cohorts, the prospective study relied on clinical history that participants themselves reported in a screening survey and a study questionnaire. ImmuneRACE Cohort 3 recovered participants were defined by two consecutive negative NP/OP PCR tests, healthcare professional clearance, or symptom resolution. Mobile phlebotomists in the prospective study collected whole blood, serum and a nasopharyngeal or oropharyngeal swab from every participant. Participants in the prospective study had the option to provide additional blood draws and questionnaires over an approximately 2-month period. Before DNA extraction, blood samples from the prospective study were shipped at room temperature or frozen. Concerning this clone: Its antigen specificity is not known. The sample holds no much larger clone one base away, and base qualities are not on file.

The germline V gene (reference sequence) yields LGHDT for CDR1 and YNNKEL for CDR2. Including cysteine and phenylalanine, the CDR3 has 14 amino acids. Only CDR3 DNA is held: 42 bases, read in frame from base 1. Deletion took 4 bases off V and 7 bases off J, with a span of 13 bases between the germline ends. The V and J segments used are TRBV3-1 (or the pseudogene TRBV3-2) and TRBJ2-2; a weak D assignment points to TRBD2 (5 bases agree). This TCR was recovered from a woman aged 25 to 39 who had recovered from COVID-19. The sequenced sample was PBMCs or T cells enriched from blood (not recorded which). The nucleotide sequence is given as TGTGCCAGCAGCCGCGGACTGTCGGGCGGGGAGCTGTTTTTT. Its protein product is CASSRGLSGGELFF.